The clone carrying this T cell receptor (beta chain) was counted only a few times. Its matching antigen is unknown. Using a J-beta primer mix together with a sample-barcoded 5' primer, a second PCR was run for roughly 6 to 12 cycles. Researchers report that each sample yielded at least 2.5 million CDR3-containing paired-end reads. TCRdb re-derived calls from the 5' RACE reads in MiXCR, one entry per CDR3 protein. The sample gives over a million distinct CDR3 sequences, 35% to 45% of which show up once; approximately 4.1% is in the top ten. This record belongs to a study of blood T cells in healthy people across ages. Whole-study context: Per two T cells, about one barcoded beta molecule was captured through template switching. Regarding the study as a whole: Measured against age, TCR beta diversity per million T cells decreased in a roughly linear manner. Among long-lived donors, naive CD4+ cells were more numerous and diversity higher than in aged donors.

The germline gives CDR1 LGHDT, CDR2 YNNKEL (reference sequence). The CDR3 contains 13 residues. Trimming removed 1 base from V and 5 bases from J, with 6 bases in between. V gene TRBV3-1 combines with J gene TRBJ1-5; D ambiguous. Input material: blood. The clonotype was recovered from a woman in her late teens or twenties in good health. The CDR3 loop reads CASSQARDQPQHF. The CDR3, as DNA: TGTGCCAGCAGCCAAGCCCGGGATCAGCCCCAGCATTTT.